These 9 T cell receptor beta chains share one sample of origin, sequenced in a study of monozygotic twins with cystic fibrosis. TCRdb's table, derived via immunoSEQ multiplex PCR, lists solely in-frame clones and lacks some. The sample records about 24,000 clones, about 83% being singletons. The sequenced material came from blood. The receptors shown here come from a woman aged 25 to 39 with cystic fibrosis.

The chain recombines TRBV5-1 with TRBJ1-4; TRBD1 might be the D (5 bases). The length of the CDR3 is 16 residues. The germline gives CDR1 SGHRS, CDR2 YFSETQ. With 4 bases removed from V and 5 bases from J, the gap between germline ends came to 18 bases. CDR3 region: CASSTGRSGPNEKLFF. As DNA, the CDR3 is TGCGCCAGCAGCACAGGTCGTTCTGGACCCAATGAAAAACTGTTTTTT.

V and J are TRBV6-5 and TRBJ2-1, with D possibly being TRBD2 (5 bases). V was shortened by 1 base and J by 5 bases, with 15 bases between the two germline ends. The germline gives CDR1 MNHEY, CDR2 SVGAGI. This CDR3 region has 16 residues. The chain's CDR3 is CASSYYGVGAHNEQFF. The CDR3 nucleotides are TGTGCCAGCAGTTACTACGGGGTGGGCGCACACAATGAGCAGTTCTTC.

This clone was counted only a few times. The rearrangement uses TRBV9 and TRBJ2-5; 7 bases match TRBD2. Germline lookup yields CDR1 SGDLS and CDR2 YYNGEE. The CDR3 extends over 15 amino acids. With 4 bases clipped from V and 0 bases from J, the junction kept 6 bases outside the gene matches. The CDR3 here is CASSSHRGDQETQYF. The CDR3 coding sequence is TGTGCCAGCAGCTCCCACCGGGGGGACCAAGAGACCCAGTACTTC.

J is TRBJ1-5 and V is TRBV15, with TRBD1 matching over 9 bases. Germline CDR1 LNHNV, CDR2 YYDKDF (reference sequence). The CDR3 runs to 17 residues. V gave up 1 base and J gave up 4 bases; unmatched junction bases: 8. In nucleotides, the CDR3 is TGTGCCACCAGCAGAGCCACAGGGGGCAGTAGTAATCAGCCCCAGCATTTT. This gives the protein CATSRATGGSSNQPQHF.

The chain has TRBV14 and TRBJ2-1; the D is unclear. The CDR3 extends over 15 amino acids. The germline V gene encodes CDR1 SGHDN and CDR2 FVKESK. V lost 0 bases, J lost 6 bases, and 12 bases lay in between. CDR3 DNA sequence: TGTGCCAGCAGCCAAGAATTTAGTAGGAGCAATGAGCAGTTCTTC. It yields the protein CASSQEFSRSNEQFF.

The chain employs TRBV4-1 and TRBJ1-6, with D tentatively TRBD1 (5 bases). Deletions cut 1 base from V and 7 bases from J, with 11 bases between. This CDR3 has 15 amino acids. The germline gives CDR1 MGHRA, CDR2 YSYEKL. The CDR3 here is CASSQAQGGNSPLHF. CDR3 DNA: TGCGCCAGCAGCCAAGCGCAGGGTGGGAATTCACCCCTCCACTTT.

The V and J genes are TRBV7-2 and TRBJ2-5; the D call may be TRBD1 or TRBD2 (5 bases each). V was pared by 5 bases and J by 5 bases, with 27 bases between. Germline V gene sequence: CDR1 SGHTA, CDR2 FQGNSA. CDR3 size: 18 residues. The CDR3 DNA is TGTGCCAGCAGCCTATACGATGGGACCTCATCAGGGCGGGAGACCCAGTACTTC. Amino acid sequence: CASSLYDGTSSGRETQYF.

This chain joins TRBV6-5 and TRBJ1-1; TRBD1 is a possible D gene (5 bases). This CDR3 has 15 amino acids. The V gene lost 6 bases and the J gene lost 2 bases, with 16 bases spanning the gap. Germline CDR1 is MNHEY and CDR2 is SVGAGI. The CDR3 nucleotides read TGTGCCAGCAGACGTAGTAGGACAACTAACACTGAAGCTTTCTTT. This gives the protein CASRRSRTTNTEAFF.

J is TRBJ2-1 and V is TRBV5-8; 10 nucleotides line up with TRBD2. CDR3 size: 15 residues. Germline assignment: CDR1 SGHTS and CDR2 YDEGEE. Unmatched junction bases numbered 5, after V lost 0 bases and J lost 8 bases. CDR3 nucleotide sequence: TGTGCCAGCAGCTTGGGGACTAGCGGTGGATATGAGCAGTTCTTC. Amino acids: CASSLGTSGGYEQFF.